The next 17 T cell receptor beta chains were all read from a single sample in a study of T cell repertoires in cytomegalovirus infection. MiXCR, applied by TCRdb to the reads, yields one record per CDR3 protein. The sample lists approximately 500,000 distinct CDR3 sequences, roughly 29% occurring once. The sequenced material came from PBMCs. The receptors originated from a human donor in good health (CMV status not recorded). Some clones in this sample may be carry-over from other donors' samples.

This clonotype has just a few counts. This chain connects TRBV7-2 to TRBJ2-3; 7 nucleotides line up with TRBD1. Trimming cost V 5 bases and J 5 bases; bases outside gene matches: 4. Germline V lookup: CDR1 SGHTA, CDR2 FQGNSA. This CDR3 is built from 13 residues. The CDR3 protein is CASSRQGQDTQYF. In DNA, the CDR3 is TGTGCCAGCAGCCGACAGGGTCAAGATACGCAGTATTTT. Using reference TRBV7-2 and TRBJ2-3 for the parts outside the CDR3, the full variable domain is GAGVSQSPSNKVTEKGKDVELRCDPISGHTALYWYRQSLGQGLEFLIYFQGNSAPDKSGLPSDRFSAERTGGSVSTLTIQRTQQEDSAVYLCASSRQGQDTQYFGPGTRLTVL.

The rearrangement links TRBV6-4 to TRBJ2-1, with 7 bases aligning to TRBD2. CDR3 size: 13 residues. Germline V gene sequence: CDR1 MRHNA, CDR2 SNTAGT. The V gene end was trimmed by 10 bases and the J gene end by 1 base; junction bases not matched to a gene: 4. The CDR3 DNA is TGTGCCACCGGGGAGGGGTCCTACAATGAGCAGTTCTTC. This sequence encodes CATGEGSYNEQFF.

The J gene is TRBJ2-1, the V gene TRBV24-1, with 14 bases aligning to TRBD2. Germline CDR1 reads KGHDR; CDR2 reads SFDVKD. The CDR3 runs to 15 residues. The V and J ends lost 4 bases and 12 bases, in that order; junction bases with no gene match: 7. CDR3 coding DNA: TGTGCCACCAGTGACCCCGGGACTAGCGGGAGTCCGCAGTTCTTC. Translation gives CATSDPGTSGSPQFF.

This clonotype was observed a handful of times. The rearrangement joins TRBV10-3 to TRBJ1-1; 10 positions match TRBD1. This CDR3 comprises 16 residues. Germline V gene data show CDR1 as ENHRY and CDR2 as SYGVKD. Trimming took 2 bases from V and 3 from J; bases not matched to a gene: 6. The CDR3 coding sequence is TGTGCCATCAGTGAGCCTCGGACAGGGGGAGACACTGAAGCTTTCTTT. It encodes CAISEPRTGGDTEAFF.

At least ten counts were recorded for this clonotype. This chain uses TRBV7-2 with TRBJ2-1, with 9 bases lining up with TRBD2. Germline CDR1 is SGHTA and CDR2 is FQGNSA. The CDR3 sequence is 16 residues long. The V gene end was trimmed by 2 bases and the J gene end by 6 bases; junction bases not matched to a gene: 8. CDR3: CASSLFSGSGGNEQFF. The CDR3 coding sequence is TGTGCCAGCAGCTTATTTAGCGGGAGCGGCGGCAATGAGCAGTTCTTC.

The J gene is TRBJ2-7, the V gene TRBV7-2; 12 positions agree with TRBD2. The CDR3 totals 18 residues. From germline, CDR1 is SGHTA and CDR2 FQGNSA. The V and J ends lost 4 bases and 1 base, in that order; junction bases with no gene match: 11. The CDR3 sequence is CASSSPGLAGPPSYEQYV. CDR3 DNA sequence: TGTGCCAGCAGCTCTCCGGGACTAGCGGGCCCTCCATCCTACGAGCAGTACGTC.

This sequence joins TRBV7-2 and TRBJ2-5, with TRBD2 as a possible D gene (6 bases). Trimming left V 3 bases short and J 6 bases short, with 17 bases between. Germline CDR1 SGHTA, CDR2 FQGNSA. The CDR3 is 15 amino acids. CDR3 nucleotides: TGTGCCAGCAGCTTGTTCCAAGGGACTCCAAAGACCCAGTACTTC. Translating it yields CASSLFQGTPKTQYF.

This clonotype was detected ten times or more. The J gene is TRBJ1-3, the V gene TRBV7-2, with 12 positions matching TRBD1. Germline CDR1 reads SGHTA; CDR2 reads FQGNSA. The ends lost 5 bases at V and 4 bases at J; junction bases unmatched: 3. The CDR3 consists of 15 residues. CDR3 in amino acids: CASSRDRGRGNTIYF. CDR3 in DNA: TGTGCCAGCAGCCGGGACAGGGGGCGGGGAAACACCATATATTTT.

This clonotype was seen a handful of times. J is TRBJ2-1 and V is TRBV12-3 or TRBV12-4, with 11 bases aligning to TRBD2. The trim removed 10 bases at V and 5 bases at J, leaving 4 bases unmatched. This CDR3 spans 13 amino acids. Here the CDR3 reads CANGLAGNNEQFF. CDR3 DNA sequence: TGTGCCAACGGACTAGCGGGTAACAATGAGCAGTTCTTC.

This clonotype was detected only a few times. V gene TRBV6-2 or TRBV6-3 combines with J gene TRBJ2-1; TRBD2 agrees at 10 bases. Germline CDR1 reads MNHEY; CDR2 reads SVGEGT. The CDR3 loop spans 14 amino acids. Trimming took 5 bases from V and 9 from J; bases not matched to a gene: 7. The CDR3 loop reads CASSKAGGVSEQFF. CDR3 bases: TGTGCCAGCAGTAAAGCGGGAGGGGTTAGTGAGCAGTTCTTC.

This sequence joins TRBV20-1 and TRBJ2-7; D assignment may be TRBD1 or TRBD2 (6 bases each). This CDR3 region has 13 residues. V lost 1 base and J lost 7, with 14 bases in between. The germline V gene encodes CDR1 DFQATT and CDR2 SNEGSKA (reference sequence). The CDR3 region has the DNA TGCAGTGCTAGAGGCTACCTAGGGGGGGAGCAGTACTTC. This translates into CSARGYLGGEQYF.

This clonotype was observed at least ten times. The rearrangement uses TRBV7-2 and TRBJ2-3, with 7 nucleotides matching TRBD1. CDR1 and CDR2 (germline): SGHTA, FQGNSA. The V gene end was trimmed by 5 bases and the J gene end by 7 bases; junction bases not matched to a gene: 3. The CDR3 is made up of 12 amino acids. In DNA, the CDR3 is TGTGCCAGCAGCGTCAGGGGGAATACGCAGTATTTT. This translates into CASSVRGNTQYF.

This clonotype was counted many times. The genes are TRBV6-5 and TRBJ2-7; D perhaps matches TRBD1 (5 bases). This CDR3 spans 14 amino acids. Trimming shortened V by 6 bases and J by 0 bases, and 12 bases separated the two germline ends. Per germline, CDR1 MNHEY and CDR2 SVGAGI. The CDR3 protein is CASSRTRISYEQYV. CDR3 DNA: TGTGCCAGCAGCCGGACAAGAATCTCCTACGAGCAGTACGTC.

Many counts were recorded for this clonotype. The V and J genes are TRBV30 and TRBJ1-1, with D maybe TRBD1 (5 bases). Germline assignment: CDR1 GTSNPN and CDR2 SVGIG (reference sequence). This CDR3 has 14 residues. Between the trimmed V and J ends, which lost 2 bases and 4 bases, there was a span of 14 bases. CDR3 bases: TGTGCCTGGAGTTCCGGCCAGGGCGGCACTGAAGCTTTCTTT. Its translation is CAWSSGQGGTEAFF.

In its sample, this clonotype was seen a few times. The chain recombines TRBV12-3 or TRBV12-4 with TRBJ1-4; 7 bases align to TRBD1. Trimming at V came to 5 bases and at J to 3 bases, leaving 3 bases not matched to a gene. CDR3 length: 14 residues. CDR3 protein: CASSPGGSNEKLFF. For the CDR3, the DNA is TGTGCCAGCAGTCCAGGGGGTTCTAATGAAAAACTGTTTTTT.

In this sample, this clonotype turned up once. This chain connects TRBV4-1 to TRBJ2-3, with TRBD2 matching 9 bases. CDR1 is MGHRA and CDR2 is YSYEKL in the germline V gene. The V and J ends lost 0 bases and 2 bases, in that order; junction bases with no gene match: 9. The CDR3 is 18 residues long. The CDR3 nucleotides read TGCGCCAGCAGCCAAGAACTGGCGGGAGGGCTCAACACAGATACGCAGTATTTT. It codes for CASSQELAGGLNTDTQYF.

This clonotype came up many times. The gene calls are TRBV7-8 and TRBJ1-1; the D gene is possibly TRBD1 (5 bases). The CDR3 has 16 residues. CDR1 is SGHVS, CDR2 FQNEAQ, per germline. The V gene lost 1 base and the J gene lost 1 base, with 13 bases spanning the gap. The CDR3 is CASSLDWGGENTEAFF. Here the CDR3 DNA reads TGTGCCAGCAGCTTAGACTGGGGCGGTGAGAACACTGAAGCTTTCTTT. The variable domain in full, completed from reference TRBV7-8 and TRBJ1-1, reads GAGVSQSPRYKVAKRGQDVALRCDPISGHVSLFWYQQALGQGPEFLTYFQNEAQLDKSGLPSDRFFAERPEGSVSTLKIQRTQQEDSAVYLCASSLDWGGENTEAFFGQGTRLTVV.